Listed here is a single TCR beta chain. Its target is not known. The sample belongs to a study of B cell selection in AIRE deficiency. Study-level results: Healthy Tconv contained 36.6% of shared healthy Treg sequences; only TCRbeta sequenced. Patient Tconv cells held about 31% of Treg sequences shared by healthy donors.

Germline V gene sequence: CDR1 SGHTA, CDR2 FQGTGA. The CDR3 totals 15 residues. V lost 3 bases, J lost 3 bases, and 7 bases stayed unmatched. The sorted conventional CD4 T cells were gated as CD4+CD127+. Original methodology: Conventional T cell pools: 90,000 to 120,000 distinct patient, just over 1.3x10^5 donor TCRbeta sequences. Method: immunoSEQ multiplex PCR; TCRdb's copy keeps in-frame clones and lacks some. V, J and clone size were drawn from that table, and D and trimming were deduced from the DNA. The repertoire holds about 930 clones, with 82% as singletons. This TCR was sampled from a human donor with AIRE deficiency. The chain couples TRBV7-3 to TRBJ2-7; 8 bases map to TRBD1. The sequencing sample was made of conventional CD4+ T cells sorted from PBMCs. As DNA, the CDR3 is TGTGCCAGCAGCTTCGAAGGGACAGGAGGCTACGAGCAGTACTTC. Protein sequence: CASSFEGTGGYEQYF.